This T cell receptor (beta chain) was retrieved from a study of T cell responses to AZD1222 COVID-19 vaccine. Study outcomes and limitations: Unmutated regions of variants are reportedly targeted by nearly half of spike-specific TCRs.

Timing groups of about 4 and about 12 weeks for second doses were pooled. Concerning this clone: Antigen specificity is unknown.

Some clones are missing from TCRdb's copy, which holds only in-frame ones; the method was immunoSEQ multiplex PCR. The sample consists of some 150,000 clones, 92% of them appearing once. V dropped 6 bases and J dropped 10 bases, with 10 bases sitting between them. The CDR3 runs to 12 residues. This receptor was obtained from an adult who received the AZD1222 COVID-19 vaccine. The sample was peripheral blood, taken 28 days after the second AZD1222 dose. The chain combines TRBV12-3 or TRBV12-4 with TRBJ1-6; D possibly corresponds to TRBD1 (5 bases). Written as DNA, the CDR3 is TGTGCCAGCAGCCGTGGGGACTCACCCCTCCACTTT. Translation: CASSRGDSPLHF.